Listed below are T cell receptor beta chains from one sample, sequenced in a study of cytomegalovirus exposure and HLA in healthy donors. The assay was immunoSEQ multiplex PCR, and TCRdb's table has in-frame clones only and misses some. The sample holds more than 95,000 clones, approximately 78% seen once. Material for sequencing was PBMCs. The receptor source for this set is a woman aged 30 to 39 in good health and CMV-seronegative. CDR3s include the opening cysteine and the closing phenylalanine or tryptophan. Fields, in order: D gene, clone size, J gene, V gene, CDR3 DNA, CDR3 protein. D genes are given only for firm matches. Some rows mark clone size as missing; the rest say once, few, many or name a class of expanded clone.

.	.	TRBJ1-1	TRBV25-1	TGTGCCAGCAGGAGACTCGGGGGGGCTGAAGCTTTCTTT	CASRRLGGAEAFF
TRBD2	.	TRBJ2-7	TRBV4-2	TGTGCCAGCAGCCAAGATACTAGCGGGAGCTACGAGCAGTACTTC	CASSQDTSGSYEQYF
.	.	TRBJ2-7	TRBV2	TGTGCCAGTGATCCGGGACATCGCTACGAGCAGTACTTC	CASDPGHRYEQYF
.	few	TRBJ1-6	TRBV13	TGTGCCAGCAGCTTAGTACAGGGAATCTCACCCCTCCACTTT	CASSLVQGISPLHF
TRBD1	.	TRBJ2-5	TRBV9	TGTGCCAGCAGCGTCAGCTCCGGGACAGCTGAAGAGACCCAGTACTTC	CASSVSSGTAEETQYF
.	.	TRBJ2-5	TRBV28	TGTGCCAGCAGTTTATGGCGAGGAGAGACCCAGTACTTC	CASSLWRGETQYF
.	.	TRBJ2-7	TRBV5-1	TGCGCCAGCAGCTTGTCGCCGGGGGACTACGAGCAGTACTTC	CASSLSPGDYEQYF
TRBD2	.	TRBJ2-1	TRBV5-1	TGCGCCAGCAGCGGTGGACTAGCGGGGCACAATGAGCAGTTCTTC	CASSGGLAGHNEQFF
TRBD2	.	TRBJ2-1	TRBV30	TGTGCCTGGAGTACATCCCGGACTAGCGGGAGACATGAGCAGTTCTTC	CAWSTSRTSGRHEQFF
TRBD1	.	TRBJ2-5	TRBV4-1	TGCGCCAGCAGCCAAGAGGCCGGGACAGGGCTTTTGGAGACCCAGTACTTC	CASSQEAGTGLLETQYF
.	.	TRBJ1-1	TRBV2	TGTGCCAGCACCCGGGGGTACATGAACACTGAAGCTTTCTTT	CASTRGYMNTEAFF
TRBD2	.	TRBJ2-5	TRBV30	TGTGCCTGGACCCGGAGTAGCGGGAGCTGGGAGACCCAGTACTTC	CAWTRSSGSWETQYF
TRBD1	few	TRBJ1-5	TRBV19	TGTGCCAGTAGTCGTTATACAGGGGCCCAGCCCCAGCATTTT	CASSRYTGAQPQHF
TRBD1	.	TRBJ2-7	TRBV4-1	TGCGCCAGCAGCCGGGGGACAGCGAGCTCCTACGAGCAGTACTTC	CASSRGTASSYEQYF
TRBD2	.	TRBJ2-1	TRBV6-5	TGTGCCAGCAGTCATACTAGCGGGGGGGCCGATGAGCAGTTCTTC	CASSHTSGGADEQFF
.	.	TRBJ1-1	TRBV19	TGTGCCAGTAGTATCCAGGAAATGAACACTGAAGCTTTCTTT	CASSIQEMNTEAFF
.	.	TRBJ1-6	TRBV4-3	TGCGCCAGCAGCCAAGAGGATACAGGGAATAATTCACCCCTCCACTTT	CASSQEDTGNNSPLHF
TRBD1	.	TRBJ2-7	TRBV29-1	TGCAGCGTACAACTAGGGGGCCAGGGGCAGTACTTC	CSVQLGGQGQYF
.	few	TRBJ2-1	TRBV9	TGTGCCAGCAGCGTAGCTGTGAGCGAGGATGAGCAGTTCTTC	CASSVAVSEDEQFF
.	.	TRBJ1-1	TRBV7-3	TGTGCCAGCAGCCAGGAGGCGAACACTGAAGCTTTCTTT	CASSQEANTEAFF
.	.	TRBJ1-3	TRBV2	TGTGCCAGCAGCGCTACAGGGTCCTTCCTCTCTGGAAACACCATATATTTT	CASSATGSFLSGNTIYF
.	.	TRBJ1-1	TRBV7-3	TGTGCCAGCAGCTTAACGCGGGGGCTAATGAACACTGAAGCTTTCTTT	CASSLTRGLMNTEAFF
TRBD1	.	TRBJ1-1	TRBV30	TGTGCCTGGAGTGCCAGGGGGTCCGGGGGCACTGAAGCTTTCTTT	CAWSARGSGGTEAFF
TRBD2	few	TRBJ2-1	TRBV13	TGTGCCAGCAGCTTACGGGCTAGCGGGTTGGATGAGCAGTTCTTC	CASSLRASGLDEQFF
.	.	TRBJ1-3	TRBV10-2	TGCGCCAGCAGTGTCGTAGGTGGGGCTGGAAGCACCATATATTTT	CASSVVGGAGSTIYF
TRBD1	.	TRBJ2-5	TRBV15	TGTGCCACCAGCAGAGATAAAGGGACAGGTTTGAAGACCCAGTACTTC	CATSRDKGTGLKTQYF
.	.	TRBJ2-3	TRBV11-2	TGTGCCAGCAGCTCTTCGGACTACCTGAGCACAGATACGCAGTATTTT	CASSSSDYLSTDTQYF
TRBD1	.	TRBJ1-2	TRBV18	TGTGCCAGCTCACCGTCCGGGACAGGGGGCGTCATGGGCTACACCTTC	CASSPSGTGGVMGYTF
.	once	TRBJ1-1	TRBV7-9	TGTTCCAGCATGGCGAACACTGAAGCTTTCTTT	CSSMANTEAFF
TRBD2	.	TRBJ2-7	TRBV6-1	TGTGCCAGCAGTCGGACTAGCGGGGGGGCTTACGAGCAGTACTTC	CASSRTSGGAYEQYF
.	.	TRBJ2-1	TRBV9	TGTGCCAGCAGCGTAGCTGCAGGGATTACCTACAATGAGCAGTTCTTC	CASSVAAGITYNEQFF
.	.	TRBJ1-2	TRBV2	TGTGCCAGCAGTGTAGAGGGGGAGGGCTATGGCTACACCTTC	CASSVEGEGYGYTF
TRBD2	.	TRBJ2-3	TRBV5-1	TGCGCCAGCAGCTTGGCGGTCCTAGCGGGTCATACAGATACGCAGTATTTT	CASSLAVLAGHTDTQYF
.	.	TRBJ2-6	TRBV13	TGTGCCAGCAGCCGCAGGGTGTATGGGGCCAACGTCCTGACTTTC	CASSRRVYGANVLTF
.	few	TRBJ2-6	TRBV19	TGTGCCAGTAGGCCAGGGTCTCGTGGGGCCAACGTCCTGACTTTC	CASRPGSRGANVLTF
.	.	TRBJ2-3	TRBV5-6	TGTGCCAGCTCAAGGGGATTCATCGATACGCAGTATTTT	CASSRGFIDTQYF
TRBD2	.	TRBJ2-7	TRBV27	TGTGCCAGCAGTTTATCAGGCGGGAGCTCCTACGAGCAGTACTTC	CASSLSGGSSYEQYF
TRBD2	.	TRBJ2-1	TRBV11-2	TGTGCCAGCAGCTTAAGCCTAGCGGGAGAAGCTGAGCAGTTCTTC	CASSLSLAGEAEQFF
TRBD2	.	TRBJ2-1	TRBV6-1	TGTGCCAGCCGGGTAGGGCGGGGGGCCTACAATGAGCAGTTCTTC	CASRVGRGAYNEQFF
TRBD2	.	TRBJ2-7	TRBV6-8	TGTGCCAGCACCCAACGTTTTTTCACTAGCGGGGCTTACGAGCAGTACTTC	CASTQRFFTSGAYEQYF
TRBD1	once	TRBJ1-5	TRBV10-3	TGTGCCATCAGTACAGGGGGCAATCAGCCCCAGCATTTT	CAISTGGNQPQHF
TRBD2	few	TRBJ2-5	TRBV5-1	TGCGCCAGCAGCTTGAGACTAGCGGGGGGCCAAGAGACCCAGTACTTC	CASSLRLAGGQETQYF
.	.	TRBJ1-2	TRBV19	TGTGCCAGTAGTAAACAGGGAAACTATGGCTACACCTTC	CASSKQGNYGYTF
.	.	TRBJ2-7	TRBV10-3	TGTGCCATCAGTGAGACAGCCTACGAGCAGTACTTC	CAISETAYEQYF
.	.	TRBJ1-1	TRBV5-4	TGTGCCGGACACAGGGAGGGCACTGAAGCTTTCTTT	CAGHREGTEAFF
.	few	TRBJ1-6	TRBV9	TGTGCCAGCAGCCCCAGGTATAATTCACCCCTCCACTTT	CASSPRYNSPLHF
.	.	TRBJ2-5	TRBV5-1	TGCGCCAGCAGCTTGGTGGGGGGAAGGCAAGAGACCCAGTACTTC	CASSLVGGRQETQYF
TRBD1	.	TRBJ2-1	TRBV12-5	TGTGCTAGTGGACTTGAGGGACAGGGACGGGAGCAGTTCTTC	CASGLEGQGREQFF
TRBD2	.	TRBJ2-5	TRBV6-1	TGTGCCAGCATAGCGGGAGTAGAGACCCAGTACTTC	CASIAGVETQYF
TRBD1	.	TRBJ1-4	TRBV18	TGTGCCAGCTCAAGGGGGCGCGGTGAAAAACTGTTTTTT	CASSRGRGEKLFF
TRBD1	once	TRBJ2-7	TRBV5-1	TGCGCCAGCAGCGCCGGGACAGGGAGCTCCTACGAGCAGTACTTC	CASSAGTGSSYEQYF